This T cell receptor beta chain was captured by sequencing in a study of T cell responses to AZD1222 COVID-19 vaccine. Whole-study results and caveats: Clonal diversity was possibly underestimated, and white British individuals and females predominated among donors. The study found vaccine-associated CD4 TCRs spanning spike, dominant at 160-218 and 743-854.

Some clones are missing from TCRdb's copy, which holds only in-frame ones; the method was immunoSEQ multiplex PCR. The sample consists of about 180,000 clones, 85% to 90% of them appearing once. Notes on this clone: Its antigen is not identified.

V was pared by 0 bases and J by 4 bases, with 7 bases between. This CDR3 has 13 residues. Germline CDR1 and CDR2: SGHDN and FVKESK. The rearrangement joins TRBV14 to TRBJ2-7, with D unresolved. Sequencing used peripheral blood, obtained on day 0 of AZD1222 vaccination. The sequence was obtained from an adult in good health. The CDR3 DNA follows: TGTGCCAGCAGCCAAGAACCTCGGTACGAGCAGTACTTC. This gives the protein CASSQEPRYEQYF.